These 24 T cell receptor beta chains share one sample of origin, sequenced in a study of blood T cell repertoires in COVID-19. The assay was immunoSEQ multiplex PCR, and TCRdb's table has in-frame clones only and misses some. The sample records over 150,000 clones, roughly 80% being singletons. Sample: peripheral blood. These receptors were obtained from a man in his sixties with acute or convalescent COVID-19.

The gene calls are TRBV21-1 and TRBJ1-5. TRBV21-1 is an annotated pseudogene. This CDR3 spans 16 amino acids. The CDR3 DNA follows: TGTGCCAGCAGCAAAGAGAAAAGCGGGGGAAATCAGCCCCAGCATTTT. It translates to CASSKEKSGGNQPQHF.

Regarding this clone: Additional DNA sequences in this sample encode the identical CDR3. This chain connects TRBV12-3 or TRBV12-4 to TRBJ1-2, with TRBD1 identical over 8 bases. This CDR3 comprises 13 residues. V was pared by 6 bases and J by 5 bases, with 5 bases of the junction left unmatched. The CDR3 nucleotides read TGTGCCAGCAGCCCCGGGACAGGATATGGCTACACCTTC. Its protein product is CASSPGTGYGYTF.

V and J are TRBV9 and TRBJ1-3; TRBD1 might be the D (6 bases). The CDR3 extends over 16 amino acids. Trimming pared 2 bases from V and 0 bases from J, leaving 12 bases between. The germline V gene encodes CDR1 SGDLS and CDR2 YYNGEE. CDR3 nucleotides: TGTGCCAGCAGCGTTTGGGACACCAACTCTGGAAACACCATATATTTT. This codes for CASSVWDTNSGNTIYF.

This clone was picked up one time. The chain is built from TRBV19 and TRBJ1-1; D ambiguous. Looked up from germline, CDR1 is LNHDA and CDR2 is SQIVND (reference sequence). CDR3 length: 14 amino acids. V lost 4 bases to trimming and J lost 0 bases, with 9 bases between them. CDR3 protein: CASSTRIMNTEAFF. The CDR3 coding sequence is TGTGCCAGTAGTACCAGGATAATGAACACTGAAGCTTTCTTT.

A few counts support this clone. CDR3: CASSEAGRVGMNTEAFF. The CDR3, as DNA: TGTGCCAGCAGTGAAGCCGGGAGGGTAGGGATGAACACTGAAGCTTTCTTT. V gene TRBV6-1 combines with J gene TRBJ1-1; D ambiguous. The CDR3 totals 17 residues. V lost 0 bases to trimming and J lost 0 bases, with 14 bases between them. CDR1 MNHNS and CDR2 SASEGT come from the germline V gene.

This clone was counted a single time. The CDR3 sequence: CASSWTGLVGANVLTF. CDR3 in DNA: TGTGCCAGCAGCTGGACAGGGCTTGTGGGGGCCAACGTCCTGACTTTC. The chain links TRBV5-6 to TRBJ2-6, with 8 bases identical to TRBD1. Looked up from germline, CDR1 is SGHDT and CDR2 is YYEEEE. CDR3 size: 16 residues. Unmatched junction bases numbered 6, after V lost 3 bases and J lost 4 bases.

This chain joins TRBV4-2 and TRBJ2-7; maybe TRBD2 (6 bases). The CDR3 length is 16 residues. V lost 0 bases and J 0 bases, leaving 12 bases between the germline ends. The germline CDR1 and CDR2 sequences are LGHNA and YNFKEQ. The CDR3 region has the DNA TGTGCCAGCAGCCAAGATTCTGGCGGGGACTCCTACGAGCAGTACTTC. Amino acids: CASSQDSGGDSYEQYF.

The CDR3 is CASSSPGHSNQPQHF. The CDR3 bases are TGTGCCAGCAGTTCCCCGGGACACAGCAATCAGCCCCAGCATTTT. The chain links TRBV28 to TRBJ1-5; D is perhaps TRBD1 (6 bases). CDR1 and CDR2 from the germline V gene are MDHEN and SYDVKM. The V end lost 4 bases, the J end lost 1 base, and 11 bases lay between the germline ends. The CDR3 length is 15 residues.

V usage is TRBV7-2 and J usage is TRBJ1-2; D might be TRBD1 (5 bases). Deletions cut 5 bases from V and 1 base from J, with 14 bases between. This CDR3 has 15 amino acids. In germline, CDR1 is SGHTA, CDR2 FQGNSA. CDR3 sequence reads: CASSQSQVFNYGYTF. DNA for the CDR3: TGTGCCAGCAGCCAGTCACAGGTCTTTAACTATGGCTACACCTTC.

CDR3 nucleotides: TGCGCCAGCAGCTCGGGCAGGGGGCCTCTTGACACCGGGGAGCTGTTTTTT. Translation gives CASSSGRGPLDTGELFF. J is TRBJ2-2 and V is TRBV10-2; 8 positions match TRBD1. Germline CDR1 is WSHSY and CDR2 is SAAADI. With 6 bases clipped from V and 3 bases from J, the junction kept 12 bases outside the gene matches. This CDR3 has 17 amino acids.

The J gene is TRBJ1-5, the V gene TRBV5-3, with 8 bases identical to TRBD1. TRBV5-3 is recorded as an ORF, its role being uncertain. The CDR3 consists of 15 residues. V was pared by 4 bases and J by 5 bases, with 8 bases of the junction left unmatched. The CDR3 spells CARSLFTGGDQPQHF. The CDR3 nucleotides read TGTGCCAGAAGCCTTTTTACAGGGGGGGATCAGCCCCAGCATTTT.

J is TRBJ1-2 and V is TRBV6-5, with 9 bases fitting TRBD1. Germline V CDR1 and CDR2: MNHEY, SVGAGI. There are 15 residues in the CDR3. V lost 3 bases, J lost 5 bases, and 7 bases stayed unmatched. The CDR3 DNA is TGTGCCAGCAGTTATGAGGGGACAGGGAAGTATGGCTACACCTTC. Translation gives CASSYEGTGKYGYTF.

The rearrangement joins TRBV19 to TRBJ2-5, with 7 bases that match TRBD1. V lost 5 bases to trimming and J lost 1 base; unmatched junction nucleotides: 4. The CDR3 sequence is 14 residues long. CDR1 is LNHDA and CDR2 is SQIVND in the germline V gene (reference sequence). The CDR3 coding sequence is TGTGCCAGTAGTGCACAGGGGCTCCAAGAGACCCAGTACTTC. It specifies CASSAQGLQETQYF. The variable domain in full, with the rest retrieved from reference TRBV19 and TRBJ2-5, is DGGITQSPKYLFRKEGQNVTLSCEQNLNHDAMYWYRQDPGQGLRLIYYSQIVNDFQKGDIAEGYSVSREKKESFPLTVTSAQKNPTAFYLCASSAQGLQETQYFGPGTRLLVL.

The rearrangement joins TRBV9 to TRBJ2-3; 12 nucleotides line up with TRBD2. The V and J ends lost 3 bases and 5 bases, in that order; junction bases with no gene match: 4. The germline CDR1 and CDR2 sequences are SGDLS and YYNGEE. This CDR3 spans 15 amino acids. The CDR3: CASSGTSGAGDTQYF. DNA of the CDR3: TGTGCCAGCAGCGGGACTAGCGGGGCTGGAGATACGCAGTATTTT.

A few counts support this clone. The chain links TRBV7-3 to TRBJ2-2, with 10 bases lining up with TRBD1. Germline V CDR1 and CDR2: SGHTA, FQGTGA. The CDR3 runs to 17 residues. V trimming: 5 bases; J trimming: 4 bases; junction bases outside the gene matches: 10. The CDR3: CASSPSGTGATTGELFF. The CDR3, as DNA: TGTGCCAGCAGCCCAAGCGGGACAGGGGCTACCACCGGGGAGCTGTTTTTT. Together with reference TRBV7-3 and TRBJ2-2, the CDR3 gives the full variable domain: GAGVSQTPSNKVTEKGKYVELRCDPISGHTALYWYRQSLGQGPEFLIYFQGTGAADDSGLPNDRFFAVRPEGSVSTLKIQRTERGDSAVYLCASSPSGTGATTGELFFGEGSRLTVL.

This clone showed up just once. The CDR3 nucleotides read TGTGCCAGCAGCCAGGGCAGCCTCTATGGCTACACCTTC. This encodes CASSQGSLYGYTF. The chain is built from TRBV3-1 (or the pseudogene TRBV3-2) and TRBJ1-2, with D unresolved. The CDR3 loop spans 13 amino acids. The V end was cut by 3 bases, the J end by 4 bases, with 9 bases between. Germline values: CDR1 LGHDT, CDR2 YNNKEL (reference sequence).

The chain is built from TRBV15 and TRBJ1-1; TRBD1 aligns across 9 bases. There are 14 residues in the CDR3. The V gene end was trimmed by 5 bases and the J gene end by 5 bases; junction bases not matched to a gene: 6. Germline V lookup: CDR1 LNHNV, CDR2 YYDKDF (reference sequence). CDR3 in DNA: TGTGCCACCAGCCGGGACAGGGTTTTTACTGAAGCTTTCTTT. Amino acid sequence: CATSRDRVFTEAFF.

This clone was detected once. The rearrangement links TRBV5-8 to TRBJ2-7; D gene unclear. The germline V gene has CDR1 SGHTS and CDR2 YDEGEE. The V end lost 1 base, the J end lost 0 bases, and 5 bases lay between the germline ends. The CDR3 is 13 residues long. The CDR3 nucleotides read TGTGCCAGCAGCTTGCTAAGCTCCTACGAGCAGTACTTC. This sequence encodes CASSLLSSYEQYF.

The chain is built from TRBV21-1 and TRBJ2-2; the DNA was not compared with TRBD1, the D call given in the table. TRBV21-1 counts as a pseudogene. The CDR3 is made up of 17 amino acids. CDR3 in DNA: TGTGCCAGCAGCAAAGTAGGGGGACAGGGGAACACCGGGGAGCTGTTTTTT. Amino acids: CASSKVGGQGNTGELFF.

J is TRBJ2-7 and V is TRBV7-2; D perhaps matches TRBD2 (6 bases). The CDR3 runs to 15 residues. The V end was cut by 1 base, the J end by 2 bases, with 12 bases between. Per germline, CDR1 SGHTA and CDR2 FQGNSA. CDR3 protein: CASSLEGGGTYEQYF. CDR3 sequence (DNA): TGTGCCAGCAGCTTAGAGGGAGGCGGAACCTACGAGCAGTACTTC.

This clone was seen once. This chain links TRBV7-2 with TRBJ2-3, with 8 bases that match TRBD2. This CDR3 spans 17 amino acids. Germline assignment: CDR1 SGHTA and CDR2 FQGNSA. V was pared by 0 bases and J by 3 bases, with 8 bases of the junction left unmatched. CDR3 residues: CASSLALRGGRTDTQYF. As DNA, the CDR3 is TGTGCCAGCAGCTTAGCGCTCCGCGGGGGGCGTACAGATACGCAGTATTTT.

J is TRBJ2-2 and V is TRBV10-3, with D possibly TRBD1 on 5 matching bases. With 2 bases removed from V and 0 bases from J, the gap between germline ends came to 10 bases. CDR3 length equals 16 residues. The germline V gene has CDR1 ENHRY and CDR2 SYGVKD. CDR3 sequence (DNA): TGTGCCATCAGTGAGGGTGGGGCCACGAACACCGGGGAGCTGTTTTTT. It translates to CAISEGGATNTGELFF.

The chain combines TRBV7-8 with TRBJ2-6; 7 nucleotides align to TRBD1. This CDR3 spans 16 amino acids. Losses at the gene ends were 5 bases for V and 0 bases for J; bases not matched to a gene: 4. Germline loops: CDR1 SGHVS, CDR2 FQNEAQ. In DNA form, the CDR3 reads TGTGCCAGCAGCCGGGACAGAACCTCTGGGGCCAACGTCCTGACTTTC. It encodes CASSRDRTSGANVLTF.

The rearrangement joins TRBV15 to TRBJ1-1; D gene ambiguous. Germline CDR1 reads LNHNV; CDR2 reads YYDKDF (reference sequence). Between the trimmed V and J ends, which lost 0 bases and 1 base, there was a span of 15 bases. The CDR3 contains 17 residues. This CDR3 reads CATSRDMSAGKNTEAFF. CDR3 nucleotides: TGTGCCACCAGCAGAGATATGTCGGCGGGGAAGAACACTGAAGCTTTCTTT. Using reference TRBV15 and TRBJ1-1 for the parts outside the CDR3, the full variable domain is DAMVIQNPRYQVTQFGKPVTLSCSQTLNHNVMYWYQQKSSQAPKLLFHYYDKDFNNEADTPDNFQSRRPNTSFCFLDIRSPGLGDTAMYLCATSRDMSAGKNTEAFFGQGTRLTVV.